A single sample gave rise to the 23 T cell receptor beta chains below, sequenced in a study of control samples from healthy donors and cancer patients. Some clones are missing from TCRdb's copy, which holds only in-frame ones; the method was immunoSEQ multiplex PCR. The sample shows approximately 82,000 clones, just under 95% of them seen only once. Sequences were obtained from blood. The origin of the receptors is a woman aged 18-29 years in good health.

The gene calls are TRBV24-1 and TRBJ2-7, with a tentative D call TRBD2 (5 bases). Between the trimmed V and J ends, which lost 10 bases and 1 base, there was a span of 13 bases. CDR1 is KGHDR and CDR2 is SFDVKD in the germline V gene. The CDR3 runs 13 residues. The CDR3 spells CATGSTSSYEQYF. The CDR3, as DNA: TGTGCCACGGGGAGCACATCGTCCTACGAGCAGTACTTC.

The table lists this clone with a few counts. The rearrangement uses TRBV13 and TRBJ2-5, with a possible D match to TRBD2 (5 bases). The CDR3 covers 15 residues. V shed 0 bases and J shed 3 bases, with 11 bases lying between them. CDR1 and CDR2 (germline): PRHDT, FYEKMQ (reference sequence). The CDR3 loop reads CASSLGLTREETQYF. CDR3 bases: TGTGCCAGCAGCTTAGGCCTAACTAGAGAAGAGACCCAGTACTTC.

V and J are TRBV7-6 and TRBJ2-7; the D is unclear. V gave up 1 base and J gave up 5 bases, with 6 bases separating them. The germline V gene encodes CDR1 SGHVS and CDR2 FNYEAQ. The CDR3 sequence is 12 residues long. CDR3 in amino acids: CASSLGAHEQYF. CDR3 coding DNA: TGTGCCAGCAGCTTAGGCGCCCACGAGCAGTACTTC. Complete variable domain (other parts from reference TRBV7-6 and TRBJ2-7): GAGVSQSPRYKVTKRGQDVALRCDPISGHVSLYWYRQALGQGPEFLTYFNYEAQQDKSGLPNDRFSAERPEGSISTLTIQRTEQRDSAMYRCASSLGAHEQYFGPGTRLTVT.

The rearrangement links TRBV5-1 to TRBJ2-4, with D possibly being TRBD2 (5 bases). From germline, CDR1 is SGHRS and CDR2 YFSETQ. V gave up 0 bases and J gave up 7 bases, with 5 bases separating them. The CDR3 is 12 amino acids. In nucleotides, the CDR3 is TGCGCCAGCAGCTTGGCGGGGAACATTCAGTACTTC. This sequence encodes CASSLAGNIQYF.

This chain uses TRBV30 with TRBJ1-6; 7 nucleotides align to TRBD1. The V segment lost 6 bases and the J segment 0 bases; nucleotides outside the gene matches: 8. CDR1 GTSNPN and CDR2 SVGIG come from the germline V gene (reference sequence). The CDR3 length is 16 residues. The DNA for the CDR3 is TGTGCCTGTCCTCAGGGGGAGATCTCCTATAATTCACCCCTCCACTTT. Amino acid sequence: CACPQGEISYNSPLHF.

J is TRBJ2-3 and V is TRBV6-6, with D tentatively TRBD1 or TRBD2 (5 bases each). The germline V and J ends were trimmed by 5 bases and 0 bases, with 21 bases remaining between them. CDR3 length: 18 residues. Germline V gives CDR1 MNHNY, CDR2 SVGAGI (reference sequence). The CDR3 reads CASSRKSYRDQSTDTQYF. CDR3 in DNA: TGTGCCAGCAGTCGGAAATCGTACCGGGACCAAAGCACAGATACGCAGTATTTT.

The rearrangement uses TRBV5-8 and TRBJ2-1, with 11 bases matching TRBD2. The V segment lost 3 bases and the J segment 6 bases; nucleotides outside the gene matches: 11. The germline V gene encodes CDR1 SGHTS and CDR2 YDEGEE. The CDR3 is 17 residues long. The CDR3 loop is CASSSASGGIRRNEQFF. CDR3 DNA: TGTGCCAGCAGCTCCGCTAGCGGGGGGATTCGTCGCAATGAGCAGTTCTTC. Drawing the rest from reference TRBV5-8 and TRBJ2-1, the complete variable domain is EAGVTQSPTHLIKTRGQQATLRCSPISGHTSVYWYQQALGLGLQFLLWYDEGEERNRGNFPPRFSGRQFPNYSSELNVNALELEDSALYLCASSSASGGIRRNEQFFGPGTRLTVL.

The chain carries TRBV21-1 and TRBJ1-2. TRBV21-1 is reported as a pseudogene. This CDR3 comprises 19 residues. In DNA form, the CDR3 reads TGTGCCAGCAGCAAAGAAGTCGGACCGGCCAACCGTCCTAACTATGGCTACACCTTC. This gives the protein CASSKEVGPANRPNYGYTF.

The rearrangement links TRBV28 to TRBJ1-1; D uncertain. The CDR3 has 14 amino acids. Between the trimmed V and J ends, which lost 10 bases and 0 bases, there was a span of 15 bases. The germline CDR1 and CDR2 sequences are MDHEN and SYDVKM. In DNA, the CDR3 is TGTGCCACCCACCCCGCCCCAGTGAACACTGAAGCTTTCTTT. Its protein is CATHPAPVNTEAFF.

The chain is built from TRBV7-8 and TRBJ2-7; D gene unclear. Germline V gene data show CDR1 as SGHVS and CDR2 as FQNEAQ. This CDR3 is built from 12 residues. V was shortened by 5 bases and J by 12 bases, with 17 bases between the two germline ends. This CDR3 is CASSQEPQSRYF. The CDR3 region has the DNA TGTGCCAGCAGCCAGGAGCCCCAAAGTAGGTACTTC.

This chain connects TRBV3-1 (or the pseudogene TRBV3-2) to TRBJ1-4; 9 bases are a match to TRBD1. CDR1 LGHDT and CDR2 YNNKEL come from the germline V gene (reference sequence). V was clipped by 3 bases and J by 7 bases; unmatched bases: 6. The CDR3 has 15 amino acids. CDR3 nucleotides: TGTGCCAGCAGCCAGATGAGGACAGGGGCTGAAAAACTGTTTTTT. The encoded protein is CASSQMRTGAEKLFF.

CDR3 region: CAISGMGFGTEAFF. The CDR3 DNA reads TGTGCCATCAGTGGCATGGGGTTTGGTACTGAAGCTTTCTTT. The chain carries TRBV10-3 and TRBJ1-1; no reliable D call. From germline, CDR1 is ENHRY and CDR2 SYGVKD. Trimming left V 4 bases short and J 5 bases short, with 14 bases between. CDR3 length: 14 amino acids.

The chain recombines TRBV9 with TRBJ2-1; 9 bases agree with TRBD1. The CDR3 contains 13 residues. CDR1 is SGDLS and CDR2 is YYNGEE in the germline V gene. The V gene end was trimmed by 8 bases and the J gene end by 8 bases; junction bases not matched to a gene: 8. This CDR3 is CARTGGERDEQFF. The CDR3 DNA sequence: TGTGCCAGGACAGGGGGAGAGAGAGATGAGCAGTTCTTC.

CDR3 amino acids: CASNRRGTGGATNEKLFF. Written as DNA, the CDR3 is TGTGCCAGCAACCGAAGGGGGACAGGGGGGGCAACTAATGAAAAACTGTTTTTT. This chain links TRBV2 with TRBJ1-4, with 11 bases aligning to TRBD1. Looked up from germline, CDR1 is SNHLY and CDR2 is FYNNEI. Trimming took 7 bases from V and 0 from J; bases not matched to a gene: 10. The CDR3 has 18 amino acids.

The V call is TRBV5-6, the J call TRBJ1-3, with a possible D match to TRBD1 (5 bases). This CDR3 has 14 amino acids. Germline CDR1 is SGHDT and CDR2 is YYEEEE. The V end lost 4 bases, the J end lost 4 bases, and 12 bases lay between the germline ends. CDR3 nucleotide sequence: TGTGCCAGCAGCGTGACAGCTGACGGAAACACCATATATTTT. Its protein is CASSVTADGNTIYF.

J is TRBJ2-3 and V is TRBV6-4; 10 bases are shared with TRBD2. This CDR3 has 16 residues. With V trimmed by 3 bases and J by 5 bases, 8 bases remained unmatched. Germline assignment: CDR1 MRHNA and CDR2 SNTAGT. The CDR3 reads CASSDSRLAGKDTQYF. The CDR3 bases are TGTGCCAGCAGTGATTCAAGACTAGCGGGCAAAGATACGCAGTATTTT.

The J gene is TRBJ2-7, the V gene TRBV7-6; D might be TRBD1 (6 bases). The V end was cut by 5 bases, the J end by 6 bases, with 17 bases between. The CDR3 length is 14 residues. Germline lookup yields CDR1 SGHVS and CDR2 FNYEAQ. Here the CDR3 reads CASSDLQGRGEQYF. The CDR3 DNA reads TGTGCCAGCAGCGACCTACAGGGACGCGGCGAGCAGTACTTC. The variable domain in full, with the rest retrieved from reference TRBV7-6 and TRBJ2-7, is GAGVSQSPRYKVTKRGQDVALRCDPISGHVSLYWYRQALGQGPEFLTYFNYEAQQDKSGLPNDRFSAERPEGSISTLTIQRTEQRDSAMYRCASSDLQGRGEQYFGPGTRLTVT.

The chain employs TRBV4-2 and TRBJ1-1; the match to TRBD1 covers 8 bases. The CDR3 extends over 14 amino acids. After removal of 5 bases from V and 4 bases from J, the junction contained 6 bases not matched to a gene. Germline V gene lookup returns CDR1 LGHNA and CDR2 YNFKEQ. CDR3 amino acids: CASSGRTGSTEAFF. CDR3 coding DNA: TGTGCCAGCAGCGGCCGGACAGGGAGCACTGAAGCTTTCTTT.

The chain is built from TRBV10-2 and TRBJ2-2; 11 bases match TRBD1. The CDR3 runs to 18 residues. The V segment lost 3 bases and the J segment 2 bases; nucleotides outside the gene matches: 8. Germline V gene data show CDR1 as WSHSY and CDR2 as SAAADI. Here the CDR3 reads CASSETGTGGVNTGELFF. As DNA, the CDR3 is TGCGCCAGCAGTGAAACCGGGACAGGGGGGGTCAACACCGGGGAGCTGTTTTTT.

This chain joins TRBV7-9 and TRBJ1-1; perhaps TRBD1 as D (6 bases). Trimming cost V 5 bases and J 1 base, with 8 bases left between them. The germline V gene encodes CDR1 SEHNR and CDR2 FQNEAQ (reference sequence). CDR3 length: 13 amino acids. Here the CDR3 DNA reads TGTGCCAGCAGCCGACAGGCGAACACTGAAGCTTTCTTT. It encodes CASSRQANTEAFF. The variable domain in full, completed from reference TRBV7-9 and TRBJ1-1, reads DTGVSQNPRHKITKRGQNVTFRCDPISEHNRLYWYRQTLGQGPEFLTYFQNEAQLEKSRLLSDRFSAERPKGSFSTLEIQRTEQGDSAMYLCASSRQANTEAFFGQGTRLTVV.

V is TRBV9 and J is TRBJ2-3, with 10 positions matching TRBD2. The CDR3 is 16 residues long. J was trimmed by 7 bases and V by 4 bases; bases with no gene match: 12. The germline gives CDR1 SGDLS, CDR2 YYNGEE. The CDR3 coding sequence is TGTGCCAGCAGCCCGAGAGGACTAGCGGTTCAAAATACGCAGTATTTT. The encoded protein is CASSPRGLAVQNTQYF.

This chain connects TRBV7-2 to TRBJ1-5; 7 nucleotides agree with TRBD1. Germline V gene lookup returns CDR1 SGHTA and CDR2 FQGNSA. V trimming: 4 bases; J trimming: 4 bases; junction bases outside the gene matches: 7. This CDR3 has 15 amino acids. In DNA, the CDR3 is TGTGCCAGCAGCTCACAGGGGCCAGGGAATCAGCCCCAGCATTTT. It encodes CASSSQGPGNQPQHF.

The chain couples TRBV27 to TRBJ2-1, with TRBD2 matching over 7 bases. The CDR3 sequence is 14 residues long. Germline loops: CDR1 MNHEY, CDR2 SMNVEV (reference sequence). Trimming removed 6 bases from V and 0 bases from J; junction bases left unmatched: 2. In DNA, the CDR3 is TGTGCCAGCAGGCCTAGCGGCTCCTACAATGAGCAGTTCTTC. Its translation: CASRPSGSYNEQFF.